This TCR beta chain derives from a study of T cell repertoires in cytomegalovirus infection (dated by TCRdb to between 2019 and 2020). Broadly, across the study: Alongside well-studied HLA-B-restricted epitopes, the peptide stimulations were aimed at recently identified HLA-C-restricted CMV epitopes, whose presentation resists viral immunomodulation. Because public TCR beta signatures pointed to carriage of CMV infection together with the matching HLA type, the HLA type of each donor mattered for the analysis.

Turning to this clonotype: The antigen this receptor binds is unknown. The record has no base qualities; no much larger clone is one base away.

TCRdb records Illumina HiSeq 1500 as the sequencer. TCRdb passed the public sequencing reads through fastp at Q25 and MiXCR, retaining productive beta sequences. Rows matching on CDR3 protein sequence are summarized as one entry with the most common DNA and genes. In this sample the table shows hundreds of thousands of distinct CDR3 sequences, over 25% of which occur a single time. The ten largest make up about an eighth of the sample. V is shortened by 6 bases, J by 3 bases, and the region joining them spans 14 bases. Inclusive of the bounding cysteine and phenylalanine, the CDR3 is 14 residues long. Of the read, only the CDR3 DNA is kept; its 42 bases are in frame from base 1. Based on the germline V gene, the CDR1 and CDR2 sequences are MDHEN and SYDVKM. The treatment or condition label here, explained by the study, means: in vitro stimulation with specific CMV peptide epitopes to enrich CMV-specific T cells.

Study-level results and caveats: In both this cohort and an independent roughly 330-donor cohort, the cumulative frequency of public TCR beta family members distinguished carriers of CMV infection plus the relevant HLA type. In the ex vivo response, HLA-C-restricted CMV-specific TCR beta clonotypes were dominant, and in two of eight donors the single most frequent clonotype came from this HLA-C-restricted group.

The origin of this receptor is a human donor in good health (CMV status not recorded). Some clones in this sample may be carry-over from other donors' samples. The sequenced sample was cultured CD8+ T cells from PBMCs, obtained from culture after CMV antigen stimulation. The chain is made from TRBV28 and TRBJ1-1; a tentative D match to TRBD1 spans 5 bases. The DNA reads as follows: TGTGCCAGCAGGCCAACAGGACGCTACACTGAAGCTTTCTTT. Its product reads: CASRPTGRYTEAFF.